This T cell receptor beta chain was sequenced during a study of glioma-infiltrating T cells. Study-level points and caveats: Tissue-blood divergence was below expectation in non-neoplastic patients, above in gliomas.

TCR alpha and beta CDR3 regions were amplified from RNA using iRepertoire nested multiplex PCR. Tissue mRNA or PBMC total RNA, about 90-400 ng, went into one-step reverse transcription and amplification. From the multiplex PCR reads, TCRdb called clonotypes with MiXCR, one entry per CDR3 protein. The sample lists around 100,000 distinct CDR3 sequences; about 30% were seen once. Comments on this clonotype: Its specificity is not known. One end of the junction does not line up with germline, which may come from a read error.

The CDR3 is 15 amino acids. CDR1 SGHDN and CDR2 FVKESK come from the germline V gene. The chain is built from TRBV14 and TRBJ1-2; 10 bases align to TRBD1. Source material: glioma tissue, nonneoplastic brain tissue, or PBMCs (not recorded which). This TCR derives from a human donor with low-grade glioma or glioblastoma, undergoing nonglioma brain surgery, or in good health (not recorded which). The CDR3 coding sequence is TGTGCCAGCAGACAAGCGCTCGGGACAGGGGCCGTCTACACCTTC. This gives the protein CASRQALGTGAVYTF.